The clone carrying this TCR beta chain has at least ten counts. What it recognizes is unknown. Via MiXCR, TCRdb re-called the 5' RACE reads, giving one row per CDR3 protein. The sample contains about 240,000 distinct CDR3 sequences, roughly 8.6% of which appear only once. The data are from a study of CD8 T cells in ankylosing spondylitis. Notes on the study in general: Past studies reported some motif variants in reactive arthritis synovial fluid and blood. Disease-linked clones reportedly showed significant enrichment in matched ankylosing spondylitis synovial fluid.

The sequenced material came from blood, either unsorted or a sorted T cell fraction (not recorded which). The receptor comes from a male donor with ankylosing spondylitis or in good health (not recorded which).

This CDR3 is CSARPLTGVAYEQYF. The CDR3 nucleotides read TGCAGTGCTAGACCTTTGACAGGGGTCGCCTACGAGCAGTACTTC. The V call is TRBV20-1, the J call TRBJ2-7, with 8 bases fitting TRBD1. The CDR3 length is 15 residues. Losses at the gene ends were 2 bases for V and 2 bases for J; bases not matched to a gene: 8. Germline V gives CDR1 DFQATT, CDR2 SNEGSKA (reference sequence).